This section outlines one TCR beta chain sequence together with its context. Trimming shortened V by 3 bases and J by 5 bases, and 5 bases separated the two germline ends. The CDR3 has 12 amino acids. Germline V CDR1 and CDR2: MDHEN, SYDVKM. The sample originates from a study of blood T cell repertoires in COVID-19. Study background: From the United States, Italy and Spain came samples of acute and convalescent COVID-19. T cells, B-cell-depleted T cells, or PBMCs provided the cDNA or gDNA that served as material.

In the authors' workflow: By means of reference gene primer amplification, nucleated cell counts were estimated. Sequencing was performed with immunoSEQ multiplex PCR; in TCRdb, only in-frame clones are kept and a portion is missing. For V, J and clone size, that table is used; D and trimming come from the DNA. The sample shows about 94,000 clones, 80% of them seen only once. Sequenced material: peripheral blood. The chain recombines TRBV28 with TRBJ1-5; no reliable D call. This TCR was recovered from a human donor in a cohort sampled during active COVID-19. For the CDR3, the DNA is TGTGCCAGCAGTTTTTCGTATCAGCCCCAGCATTTT. As protein: CASSFSYQPQHF.